This record looks at one T cell receptor beta chain sequence and its context. What it recognizes is unknown. This entry comes from a study of PD-1 blockade in classical Hodgkin lymphoma. Study-level points and caveats: Whereas CD4+ TCR diversity had risen significantly by C4D1, CD8+ TCR diversity had not.

Sample time point: cycle 4 day 1 (C4D1), after more than five weeks of nivolumab. Every single patient, without exception, relapsed after autologous stem cell transplantation, and brentuximab vedotin exposure varied. Magnetic depletion of non-target cells from thawed PBMCs yielded purified CD8+ T cells. The method was immunoSEQ multiplex PCR; TCRdb's version includes in-frame clones alone and lacks a portion of them. Of 15,000 to 25,000 clones in the sample, approximately 80% were seen once. CDR1 and CDR2 (germline): LNHNV, YYDKDF (reference sequence). This CDR3 spans 15 amino acids. Between the trimmed V and J ends, which lost 0 bases and 9 bases, there was a span of 15 bases.

The chain recombines TRBV15 with TRBJ2-1, with a possible D match to TRBD1 (7 bases). The clonotype comes from a human donor with classical Hodgkin lymphoma. Specimen: CD8+ T cells from blood, collected before the fourth cycle of nivolumab. CDR3 sequence: CATSRDDREVTEQFF. For the CDR3, the DNA is TGTGCCACCAGCAGAGATGACAGGGAGGTTACTGAGCAGTTCTTC.